One TCR beta chain is described in this entry. TCRdb's copy holds only in-frame clones and misses some; the assay was immunoSEQ multiplex PCR. Of more than 70,000 clones listed, around 93% are singletons. The source of the sample is a study of T cell changes during pregnancy in multiple sclerosis. Germline-derived CDR1 and CDR2 are MNHEY and SMNVEV (reference sequence). V was clipped by 6 bases and J by 4 bases; unmatched bases: 11. This CDR3 is built from 16 residues. The sequence was obtained from a female donor with multiple sclerosis, enrolled in a pregnancy study. Specimen: peripheral blood, collected before pregnancy. The rearrangement uses TRBV27 and TRBJ2-1, with TRBD2 matching 8 bases. CDR3 DNA sequence: TGTGCCAGCAGAGATGGGGCGGGGGGTATTTACAATGAGCAGTTCTTC. Residues: CASRDGAGGIYNEQFF.